This T cell receptor beta chain was captured in a study of blood T cell repertoires in COVID-19. The table came from immunoSEQ multiplex PCR; TCRdb's copy has only in-frame clones and leaves some out. This sample yields roughly 400,000 clones, of which 91% are seen a single time; about 0.9% belongs to the top ten. The clonotype comes from a woman aged 35 to 49 who had been exposed to COVID-19. Specimen: PBMCs or T cells enriched from blood (not recorded which).

In nucleotides, the CDR3 is TGTGCCTGGAGTGTACCTGACAGGACCTCGACTCGAGGCTACACCTTC. This encodes CAWSVPDRTSTRGYTF. This sequence joins TRBV30 and TRBJ1-2, with a weak D call TRBD1 (6 bases). The V and J ends lost 0 bases and 8 bases respectively, with 22 bases between them. Germline V gene sequence: CDR1 GTSNPN, CDR2 SVGIG (reference sequence). This CDR3 contains 16 residues.